This T cell receptor (beta chain) was sequenced for a study of T-cell memory formation after mild COVID-19. Turning to the study itself: Largely, TCR clusters stayed within a single donor.

Constant-segment primers served in 5'RACE that generated TCR alpha and TCR beta cDNA libraries bearing sample barcodes and UMIs. One entry per CDR3 protein results from TCRdb running MiXCR on the 5' RACE reads. The profile shows around 300,000 distinct CDR3 sequences, 19% of them singletons. This clonotype was detected a few times. The target antigen is unknown. Study outcomes and limitations: The study detected some responding clones in pre-infection memory, suggesting cross-reactive memory joined.

Specimen: PBMCs or a T cell subset sorted from them (not recorded which). This TCR derives from a man aged 18 to 29 who had mild COVID-19 (a few samples of this study predate the infection). Cell type and time point are not known.

The CDR3 loop reads CASSSGQIRGDYGYTF. The DNA for the CDR3 is TGCGCCAGCAGCTCCGGACAGATACGAGGAGACTATGGCTACACCTTC. The J gene is TRBJ1-2, the V gene TRBV5-1, with a tentative D call TRBD1 (6 bases). This CDR3 comprises 16 residues. The V gene lost 3 bases and the J gene lost 3 bases, with 18 bases spanning the gap. The germline V gene has CDR1 SGHRS and CDR2 YFSETQ.